This T cell receptor (beta chain) is drawn from a study of tissue T cells after allogeneic stem cell transplantation. Sequenced by immunoSEQ multiplex PCR; TCRdb stores in-frame clones only, minus some. The sample records some 24,000 clones, 70% to 75% being singletons. This clone was found once. The clonotype originates from a female donor over 55 with lung cancer. Sequencing used tissue from the ileum, obtained at autopsy.

This CDR3 reads CAIRGVVPYGYTF. CDR3 coding DNA: TGTGCCATCCGGGGGGTGGTTCCTTATGGCTACACCTTC. This chain joins TRBV6-5 and TRBJ1-2; weak D call: TRBD1 (5 bases). CDR3 length equals 13 residues. Deletions cut 10 bases from V and 5 bases from J, with 17 bases between. CDR1 MNHEY and CDR2 SVGAGI come from the germline V gene.